This T cell receptor beta chain was retrieved from a study of CD8 T cell repertoires and HIV-1 epitope variants. The CDR3 covers 17 residues. Germline trimming cut 6 bases from V and 1 base from J; bases unmatched to any gene: 8. Germline loops: CDR1 SGHTA, CDR2 FQGNSA. As concerns this clone: What it recognizes is unknown.

Sequenced by immunoSEQ multiplex PCR; TCRdb stores in-frame clones only, minus some. Altogether 6,000 or so clones are present, approximately 68% being singletons, with the ten largest covering roughly 40%. J is TRBJ2-4 and V is TRBV7-2, with 11 bases identical to TRBD2. The sample comprised cultured CD8+ T cells derived from PBMCs. The TCR originated in a male donor with HIV. Here the CDR3 reads CASSLVGTSGAKNIQYF. For the CDR3, the DNA is TGTGCCAGCAGTTTGGTCGGGACTAGCGGCGCCAAAAACATTCAGTACTTC.